This TCR beta chain was found in a study of T-cell reconstitution after alpha-beta-depleted transplantation in children (dated by TCRdb to about 2016). Background for the entire study: Using TCR repertoire profiling, the study quantitatively followed how T-cell immune reconstitution unfolded in children after TCRalphabeta/CD19-depleted allogeneic hematopoietic cell transplantation. What the authors observed across the whole study: The frequencies of hyperexpanded clones fell over the following months, and after one year, T-cell counts and TCRbeta diversity were mostly attributed to newly produced T cells. The apparently early alphabetaT-cell count recovery about two months after transplant was reportedly dependent on only several hundred rapidly expanded clones derived from non-depleted graft cells. The high TCRbeta diversity at day 60 in some patients was ascribed to recipient T cells and intrathymic progenitors that had survived conditioning.

To prepare the library, PCR was applied. Sequencing relied on an Illumina HiSeq 2500. TCR libraries were prepared with molecular barcoding, using unique molecular identifiers to normalize TCRbeta repertoire quantification. Using fastp at Q25 and MiXCR, TCRdb reprocessed the public reads and kept productive beta chains. Rows with one shared CDR3 protein collapse into an entry with the most common genes and DNA. The sample table shows a few hundred thousand distinct CDR3 sequences, and about 25% are seen once. Roughly 2.7% of the sample is taken by the ten largest. This clonotype was seen more than once but under ten times. What antigen it recognizes has not been identified. One base away there is no much larger clone; base qualities are not given. Per the publication, the treatment or condition label means: allogeneic hematopoietic cell transplantation with graft depleted of TCRalphabeta T cells and CD19 B cells. The transplant recipients were children given TCRalphabeta/CD19-depleted allogeneic hematopoietic cell grafts.

The sample was PBMCs, taken before TCRalphabeta/CD19-depleted stem cell transplant. The clonotype was recovered from a girl aged 2-10 years with Fanconi anemia, due to receive a stem cell transplant.

The CDR3 protein: CASSLVGGGGPHSYEQYF. The bases read TGTGCCAGCAGCTTAGTGGGCGGGGGGGGCCCCCACTCCTACGAGCAGTACTTC. The rearrangement combines TRBV11-3 with TRBJ2-7; 9 central nucleotides agree with TRBD2. From the cysteine through the phenylalanine, the CDR3 covers 18 amino acids. The CDR3 DNA has 54 bases and is translated from base 1. From a lookup of the germline V gene, CDR1 and CDR2 are SGHNT and YENEEA. Germline trimming: 1 base from V, 0 bases from J; junction bases outside gene matches: 10.